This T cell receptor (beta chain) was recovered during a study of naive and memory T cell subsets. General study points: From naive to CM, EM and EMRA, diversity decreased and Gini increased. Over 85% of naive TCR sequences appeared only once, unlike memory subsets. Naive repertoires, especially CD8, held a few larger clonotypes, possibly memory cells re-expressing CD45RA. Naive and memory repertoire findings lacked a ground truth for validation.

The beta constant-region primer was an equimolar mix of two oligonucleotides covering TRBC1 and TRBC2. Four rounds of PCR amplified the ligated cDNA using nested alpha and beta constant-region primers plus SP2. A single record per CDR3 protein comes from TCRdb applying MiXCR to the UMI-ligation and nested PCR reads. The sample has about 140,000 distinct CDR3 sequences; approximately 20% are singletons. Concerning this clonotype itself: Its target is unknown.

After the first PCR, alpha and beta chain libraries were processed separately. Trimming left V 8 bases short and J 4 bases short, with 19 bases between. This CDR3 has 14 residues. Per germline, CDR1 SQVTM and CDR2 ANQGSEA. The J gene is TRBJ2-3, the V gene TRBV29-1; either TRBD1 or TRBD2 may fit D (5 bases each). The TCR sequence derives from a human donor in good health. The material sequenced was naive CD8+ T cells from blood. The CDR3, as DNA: TGCAGCTCCGATGGGGGATCGTTAGCAGATACGCAGTATTTT. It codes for CSSDGGSLADTQYF.